The 31 T cell receptor beta chains below come from one sample, sequenced in a study of blood T cell repertoires in COVID-19. TCRdb's copy holds only in-frame clones and misses some; the assay was immunoSEQ multiplex PCR. The data contain approximately 240,000 clones, around 87% of them singletons. The specimen sequenced was peripheral blood. These receptors were obtained from a woman younger than 45 who had recovered from COVID-19.

This chain uses TRBV2 with TRBJ2-5, with 11 bases aligning to TRBD2. The CDR3 spans 16 residues. Germline V lookup: CDR1 SNHLY, CDR2 FYNNEI. V was clipped by 10 bases and J by 0 bases; unmatched bases: 10. This CDR3 is CATKLAGGMYQETQYF. For the CDR3, the DNA is TGTGCCACGAAGTTAGCGGGGGGGATGTACCAAGAGACCCAGTACTTC.

The rearrangement joins TRBV29-1 to TRBJ2-2, with 10 bases that match TRBD1. CDR3 size: 14 residues. CDR1 is SQVTM and CDR2 is ANQGSEA in the germline V gene. The trim removed 5 bases at V and 4 bases at J, leaving 4 bases unmatched. In DNA form, the CDR3 reads TGCAGCGTTACAGGACAGGGGGTCACCGGGGAGCTGTTTTTT. Protein sequence: CSVTGQGVTGELFF.

The J gene is TRBJ2-1, the V gene TRBV4-1, with D possibly being TRBD1 (5 bases). This CDR3 region has 13 residues. The germline V gene encodes CDR1 MGHRA and CDR2 YSYEKL. Deletions cut 0 bases from V and 5 bases from J, with 5 bases between. CDR3 sequence (DNA): TGCGCCAGCAGCCAAGAACAGGACAATGAGCAGTTCTTC. This gives the protein CASSQEQDNEQFF.

This clone was detected only once. This chain links TRBV11-2 with TRBJ1-2; 9 nucleotides align to TRBD1. The CDR3 covers 16 residues. Germline V gene sequence: CDR1 SGHAT, CDR2 FQNNGV. V gave up 1 base and J gave up 4 bases; unmatched junction bases: 7. As DNA, the CDR3 is TGTGCCAGCAGCTTAGTTTCCGGACAGGGGATCTATGGCTACACCTTC. Its protein is CASSLVSGQGIYGYTF.

CDR3 coding DNA: TGTGCCAGCAGTGAATCACTAGCGGGAAGCTATTACAATGAGCAGTTCTTC. This translates into CASSESLAGSYYNEQFF. The chain joins TRBV25-1 to TRBJ2-1; 10 bases fit TRBD2. Losses at the gene ends were 1 base for V and 4 bases for J; bases not matched to a gene: 7. The CDR3 extends over 17 amino acids. The germline CDR1 and CDR2 sequences are MGHDK and SYGVNS.

The chain carries TRBV3-1 (or the pseudogene TRBV3-2) and TRBJ2-5; D might be TRBD1 (5 bases). Deletions cut 5 bases from V and 1 base from J, with 11 bases between. CDR1 is LGHDT and CDR2 is YNNKEL in the germline V gene (reference sequence). The CDR3 is 14 amino acids. CDR3 nucleotide sequence: TGTGCCAGCAGCTATGCAGGGTTCCAAGAGACCCAGTACTTC. Its translation is CASSYAGFQETQYF.

This chain links TRBV9 with TRBJ2-1; TRBD2 is a possible D gene (5 bases). The V and J ends lost 0 bases and 8 bases respectively, with 12 bases between them. Germline assignment: CDR1 SGDLS and CDR2 YYNGEE. The CDR3 covers 14 residues. The CDR3 DNA reads as TGTGCCAGCAGCGTAGAGGTAACGAGGGATGAGCAGTTCTTC. Its protein product is CASSVEVTRDEQFF.

This clone appeared a single time. The gene calls are TRBV2 and TRBJ2-2; 7 bases are shared with TRBD1. Germline lookup yields CDR1 SNHLY and CDR2 FYNNEI. With 4 bases clipped from V and 0 bases from J, the junction kept 8 bases outside the gene matches. The CDR3 contains 17 residues. CDR3 residues: CASSVYRQGSNTGELFF. CDR3 nucleotide sequence: TGTGCCAGCAGTGTGTACAGACAGGGATCGAACACCGGGGAGCTGTTTTTT.

Concerning this clone itself: This specimen includes other DNA sequences encoding the same CDR3. This sequence joins TRBV5-1 and TRBJ1-4; D is undetermined. V lost 4 bases and J lost 0, with 10 bases in between. Germline V gene data show CDR1 as SGHRS and CDR2 as YFSETQ. This CDR3 has 15 residues. The CDR3 bases are TGCGCCAGCAGCCACGAGGGCGCAACTAATGAAAAACTGTTTTTT. Its translation is CASSHEGATNEKLFF.

The chain links TRBV23-1 to TRBJ2-6; D is possibly TRBD1 (6 bases). TRBV23-1 is identified as an open reading frame with a role that is uncertain. The CDR3 totals 19 residues. Trimming took off 6 bases at V and 0 bases at J, with 21 bases between the two ends. CDR3: CASSQTRTEFNSGANVLTF. DNA of the CDR3: TGCGCCAGCAGCCAAACCCGGACAGAATTTAACTCTGGGGCCAACGTCCTGACTTTC.

Here the CDR3 DNA reads TGTGCCAGCAGCTCCAAGCCCCAGACAGGGGGCTCCTATAATTCACCCCTCCACTTT. It is translated as CASSSKPQTGGSYNSPLHF. The genes are TRBV7-6 and TRBJ1-6; the match to TRBD1 covers 9 bases. In germline, CDR1 is SGHVS, CDR2 FNYEAQ. This CDR3 has 19 residues. J gave up 0 bases and V 4 bases, and 10 bases lay outside the gene matches.

The gene calls are TRBV9 and TRBJ2-1, with TRBD2 matching 7 bases. The V gene end was trimmed by 4 bases and the J gene end by 1 base; junction bases not matched to a gene: 8. The germline CDR1 and CDR2 sequences are SGDLS and YYNGEE. The CDR3 runs to 16 residues. CDR3 sequence (DNA): TGTGCCAGCAGCCCCCCGGCGGGGGTTTCCTACAATGAGCAGTTCTTC. Protein: CASSPPAGVSYNEQFF.

The genes are TRBV29-1 and TRBJ1-1; 8 bases are a match to TRBD1. Germline V gene sequence: CDR1 SQVTM, CDR2 ANQGSEA. V was clipped by 5 bases and J by 4 bases; unmatched bases: 3. This CDR3 contains 12 residues. This CDR3 is CSVRTGTTEAFF. The CDR3 DNA is TGCAGCGTTCGGACAGGGACCACTGAAGCTTTCTTT. The complete variable domain, with remaining parts taken from reference TRBV29-1 and TRBJ1-1, reads SAVISQKPSRDICQRGTSLTIQCQVDSQVTMMFWYRQQPGQSLTLIATANQGSEATYESGFVIDKFPISRPNLTFSTLTVSNMSPEDSSIYLCSVRTGTTEAFFGQGTRLTVV.

J is TRBJ2-4 and V is TRBV6-5, with 10 bases identical to TRBD1. Germline trimming cut 2 bases from V and 7 bases from J; bases unmatched to any gene: 2. The CDR3 length is 14 residues. Looked up from germline, CDR1 is MNHEY and CDR2 is SVGAGI. Here the CDR3 DNA reads TGTGCCAGCAGTTACCCGGGACAGGGGAACATTCAGTACTTC. It encodes CASSYPGQGNIQYF.

This clone appeared a few times. V gene TRBV15 combines with J gene TRBJ1-6, with D perhaps matching TRBD1 (6 bases). The germline CDR1 and CDR2 sequences are LNHNV and YYDKDF (reference sequence). Trimming took off 1 base at V and 7 bases at J, with 14 bases between the two ends. This CDR3 is 16 amino acids long. The CDR3 coding sequence is TGTGCCACCAGCAGAGTGATAGGGGGATCGAATTCACCCCTCCACTTT. This encodes CATSRVIGGSNSPLHF.

V gene TRBV6-5 combines with J gene TRBJ2-7; 8 nucleotides align to TRBD1. The germline CDR1 and CDR2 sequences are MNHEY and SVGAGI. J gave up 8 bases and V 7 bases, and 7 bases lay outside the gene matches. The CDR3 totals 12 residues. The CDR3 spells CASTAGQGQQYF. As DNA, the CDR3 is TGTGCCAGCACCGCCGGACAGGGACAGCAGTACTTC.

This chain uses TRBV7-6 with TRBJ2-1; 11 bases map to TRBD2. The CDR3 totals 18 residues. The junction had 6 bases not matched to a gene; V was cut back by 2 bases and J by 0 bases. CDR1 SGHVS and CDR2 FNYEAQ come from the germline V gene. CDR3 DNA: TGTGCCAGCAGCTTACCTAGCGGGGGGCCTAGCTCCTACAATGAGCAGTTCTTC. Its protein is CASSLPSGGPSSYNEQFF.

The chain is built from TRBV27 and TRBJ2-7; 13 bases map to TRBD2. CDR3 length equals 16 residues. The germline V gene encodes CDR1 MNHEY and CDR2 SMNVEV (reference sequence). Trimming removed 3 bases from V and 4 bases from J; junction bases left unmatched: 6. CDR3 coding DNA: TGTGCCAGCAGTTTCTATGGGACTAGCGGGGCATACGAGCAGTACTTC. Its translation is CASSFYGTSGAYEQYF.

The genes are TRBV3-1 (or the pseudogene TRBV3-2) and TRBJ1-2; 8 positions agree with TRBD1. Trimming at V came to 4 bases and at J to 7 bases, leaving 5 bases not matched to a gene. There are 13 residues in the CDR3. The germline CDR1 and CDR2 sequences are LGHDT and YNNKEL (reference sequence). This CDR3 is CASSLQQGGGYTF. The CDR3 nucleotides are TGTGCCAGCAGCCTCCAACAGGGGGGTGGCTACACCTTC.

V and J are TRBV6-4 and TRBJ2-2; 8 bases fit TRBD1. V lost 6 bases and J lost 2; bases outside the gene matches: 5. The CDR3 covers 15 residues. Looked up from germline, CDR1 is MRHNA and CDR2 is SNTAGT. The CDR3 loop is CASSPGQGNTGELFF. The DNA of the CDR3 is TGTGCCAGCAGCCCCGGACAGGGTAACACCGGGGAGCTGTTTTTT.

The chain is built from TRBV19 and TRBJ2-1; 7 bases are shared with TRBD1. The CDR3 totals 15 residues. The germline V gene encodes CDR1 LNHDA and CDR2 SQIVND (reference sequence). V was clipped by 1 base and J by 6 bases; unmatched bases: 6. CDR3 sequence: CASSIVQTGFNEQFF. The CDR3 region has the DNA TGTGCCAGTAGTATAGTCCAGACAGGGTTCAATGAGCAGTTCTTC.

This clone has only a few counts. The J gene is TRBJ1-1, the V gene TRBV6-5; D is unresolved. This CDR3 comprises 13 residues. The germline CDR1 and CDR2 sequences are MNHEY and SVGAGI. V dropped 2 bases and J dropped 4 bases, with 8 bases sitting between them. The CDR3 is CASSYLQITEAFF. CDR3 bases: TGTGCCAGCAGTTACCTACAGATCACTGAAGCTTTCTTT.

The rearrangement uses TRBV19 and TRBJ1-2; tentatively, D is TRBD1 (5 bases). V lost 4 bases, J lost 8 bases, and 14 bases lay in between. The CDR3 has 13 amino acids. The V gene's germline CDR1 is LNHDA and CDR2 SQIVND (reference sequence). The CDR3 is CASSNRRGEGYTF. Here the CDR3 DNA reads TGTGCCAGTAGTAACAGAAGGGGTGAAGGCTACACCTTC. Based on the CDR3 plus reference TRBV19 and TRBJ1-2, the full variable domain is DGGITQSPKYLFRKEGQNVTLSCEQNLNHDAMYWYRQDPGQGLRLIYYSQIVNDFQKGDIAEGYSVSREKKESFPLTVTSAQKNPTAFYLCASSNRRGEGYTFGSGTRLTVV.

The chain joins TRBV11-2 to TRBJ2-2, with 9 bases lining up with TRBD1. Germline V gene sequence: CDR1 SGHAT, CDR2 FQNNGV. The J segment lost 6 bases and the V segment lost 6 bases, leaving 8 bases of the junction unmatched. CDR3 size: 15 residues. The CDR3 region is CASRFNRGRAGELFF. The CDR3 DNA is TGTGCCAGCAGGTTTAACAGGGGGCGAGCCGGGGAGCTGTTTTTT. Using reference TRBV11-2 and TRBJ2-2 for the parts outside the CDR3, the full variable domain is EAGVAQSPRYKIIEKRQSVAFWCNPISGHATLYWYQQILGQGPKLLIQFQNNGVVDDSQLPKDRFSAERLKGVDSTLKIQPAKLEDSAVYLCASRFNRGRAGELFFGEGSRLTVL.

This chain joins TRBV7-9 and TRBJ2-7, with 8 bases that match TRBD1. J was trimmed by 0 bases and V by 5 bases; bases with no gene match: 12. Germline CDR1 SEHNR, CDR2 FQNEAQ (reference sequence). This CDR3 spans 17 amino acids. The chain's CDR3 is CASSHLKPTGVSYEQYF. For the CDR3, the DNA is TGTGCCAGCAGCCACCTTAAGCCGACAGGGGTCTCCTACGAGCAGTACTTC.

The chain is built from TRBV6-1 and TRBJ1-2, with TRBD1 matching 9 bases. This CDR3 region has 14 residues. Losses at the gene ends were 1 base for V and 5 bases for J; bases not matched to a gene: 2. CDR1 is MNHNS and CDR2 is SASEGT in the germline V gene. As DNA, the CDR3 is TGTGCCAGCAGTGAAGAGACAGGGGGTTATGGCTACACCTTC. Translated, it gives CASSEETGGYGYTF.

J is TRBJ2-1 and V is TRBV7-2; 7 nucleotides match TRBD2. There are 16 residues in the CDR3. The germline V gene encodes CDR1 SGHTA and CDR2 FQGNSA. Losses at the gene ends were 4 bases for V and 3 bases for J; bases not matched to a gene: 9. The CDR3 is CASSSRAGTGYNEQFF. The CDR3 DNA reads as TGTGCCAGCAGCTCCAGAGCGGGGACTGGCTACAATGAGCAGTTCTTC.

J is TRBJ2-7 and V is TRBV4-1; D may be TRBD2 (7 bases). The CDR3 extends over 15 amino acids. Germline V gives CDR1 MGHRA, CDR2 YSYEKL. V dropped 4 bases and J dropped 4 bases, with 17 bases sitting between them. CDR3 sequence (DNA): TGCGCCAGCAGCCCAGGGGCCAGCGGGGTGTACGAGCAGTACTTC. Translated: CASSPGASGVYEQYF.

This clone was found a few times. This chain connects TRBV5-1 to TRBJ1-2, with TRBD1 matching over 7 bases. CDR3 length: 14 amino acids. Germline V gene lookup returns CDR1 SGHRS and CDR2 YFSETQ. With 4 bases clipped from V and 0 bases from J, the junction kept 3 bases outside the gene matches. Written as DNA, the CDR3 is TGCGCCAGCAGCATGGGACAGACTAACTATGGCTACACCTTC. Its protein is CASSMGQTNYGYTF.

This sequence joins TRBV28 and TRBJ1-5; a weak D match, TRBD1 (6 bases). Germline values: CDR1 MDHEN, CDR2 SYDVKM. V lost 9 bases and J 0 bases, leaving 9 bases between the germline ends. This CDR3 comprises 13 residues. The CDR3 nucleotides are TGTGCCAGTACAGGGTATAGCAATCAGCCCCAGCATTTT. Protein sequence: CASTGYSNQPQHF.

This clone was detected only once. The chain joins TRBV5-1 to TRBJ1-1; D call uncertain. This CDR3 has 15 residues. V was pared by 4 bases and J by 2 bases, with 15 bases between. Looked up from germline, CDR1 is SGHRS and CDR2 is YFSETQ. This chain's CDR3 is CASSPTRQRNTEAFF. As DNA, the CDR3 is TGCGCCAGCAGCCCAACGAGGCAGAGAAACACTGAAGCTTTCTTT.